This entry lists 30 T cell receptor beta chains sequenced from one sample in a study of beta chain features in type 1 diabetes. Sequenced material consisted of expressed TCRB transcripts (all of the isolated RNA was reverse transcribed). The protocol was immunoSEQ multiplex PCR, while the TCRdb copy is restricted to in-frame clones and leaves out a portion. This sample has 680,000 or so clones; about 14% occur once, and the top ten carry around 0.1%. Sample: naive CD4+ T cells from blood. All receptors come from a man aged 18 to 29 in good health.

There are a few counts of this clone. This chain links TRBV5-4 with TRBJ2-1, with D unclear. Germline assignment: CDR1 SGHNT and CDR2 YYREEE (reference sequence). This CDR3 has 13 residues. The V end lost 5 bases, the J end lost 1 base, and 7 bases lay between the germline ends. The CDR3 DNA sequence: TGTGCCAGCAGTAATGCTTCCTACAATGAGCAGTTCTTC. Translated, it gives CASSNASYNEQFF. Combining the CDR3 with reference TRBV5-4 and TRBJ2-1 gives the whole variable domain ETGVTQSPTHLIKTRGQQVTLRCSSQSGHNTVSWYQQALGQGPQFIFQYYREEENGRGNFPPRFSGLQFPNYSSELNVNALELDDSALYLCASSNASYNEQFFGPGTRLTVL.

V gene TRBV19 combines with J gene TRBJ2-6; D is perhaps TRBD1 or TRBD2 (5 bases each). The CDR3 extends over 18 amino acids. V dropped 7 bases and J dropped 1 base, with 20 bases sitting between them. Germline assignment: CDR1 LNHDA and CDR2 SQIVND (reference sequence). CDR3 amino acids: CASIPGTARGSGANVLTF. CDR3 nucleotide sequence: TGTGCCAGTATCCCAGGGACCGCTCGAGGGTCTGGGGCCAACGTCCTGACTTTC.

This clone has a handful of counts. The chain is built from TRBV25-1 and TRBJ1-4, with a tentative D call TRBD1 (5 bases). The germline gives CDR1 MGHDK, CDR2 SYGVNS. The CDR3 length is 14 residues. The V end was cut by 8 bases, the J end by 7 bases, with 17 bases between. The CDR3 sequence is CASDSGTISEKLFF. The CDR3 nucleotides read TGTGCCAGCGATTCAGGGACGATTAGTGAAAAACTGTTTTTT.

Only a few counts were recorded for this clone. The same CDR3 can be traced to other DNA sequences in this sample. V gene TRBV7-2 combines with J gene TRBJ2-3; TRBD1 matches 7 bases. The germline gives CDR1 SGHTA, CDR2 FQGNSA. The CDR3 consists of 14 residues. With 5 bases clipped from V and 0 bases from J, the junction kept 2 bases outside the gene matches. The CDR3 DNA follows: TGTGCCAGCAGCCGGGACAGAAGCACAGATACGCAGTATTTT. Translated, it gives CASSRDRSTDTQYF.

V usage is TRBV6-5 and J usage is TRBJ2-1, with a possible D match to TRBD2 (5 bases). V shed 5 bases and J shed 7 bases, with 12 bases lying between them. This CDR3 is built from 13 residues. Looked up from germline, CDR1 is MNHEY and CDR2 is SVGAGI. The CDR3 DNA is TGTGCCAGCAGTCTAGCAAAAGGGAATGAGCAGTTCTTC. This translates into CASSLAKGNEQFF.

This clone was counted only a few times. The chain links TRBV10-3 to TRBJ2-5; tentative D call: TRBD2 (5 bases). CDR3 length equals 15 residues. V was pared by 2 bases and J by 3 bases, with 13 bases between. The germline V gene encodes CDR1 ENHRY and CDR2 SYGVKD. As DNA, the CDR3 is TGTGCCATCAGTGAGACGGCTAGCTTGAAAGAGACCCAGTACTTC. Its protein product is CAISETASLKETQYF.

The gene calls are TRBV5-6 and TRBJ1-6; D is unclear. CDR1 and CDR2 (germline): SGHDT, YYEEEE. V was clipped by 1 base and J by 9 bases, with 17 bases between them. This CDR3 is built from 16 residues. The CDR3 bases are TGTGCCAGCAGCTTGCTTCTCAGACTTAAGGCTTCACCCCTCCACTTT. Its translation: CASSLLLRLKASPLHF.

A few counts support this clone. CDR3 region: CASSVEGAGQPQHF. CDR3 nucleotide sequence: TGTGCCAGCAGTGTGGAGGGGGCTGGTCAGCCCCAGCATTTT. The chain uses TRBV2 and TRBJ1-5; 7 bases are a match to TRBD1. There are 14 residues in the CDR3. From germline, CDR1 is SNHLY and CDR2 FYNNEI. Trimming removed 4 bases from V and 6 bases from J; junction bases left unmatched: 6.

The chain combines TRBV11-2 with TRBJ1-5; D call uncertain. The germline V gene encodes CDR1 SGHAT and CDR2 FQNNGV. This CDR3 is built from 13 residues. V was shortened by 0 bases and J by 8 bases, with 8 bases between the two germline ends. The CDR3 reads CASSLERREPQHF. The CDR3 nucleotides are TGTGCCAGCAGCTTAGAGAGAAGAGAGCCCCAGCATTTT. Together with reference TRBV11-2 and TRBJ1-5, the CDR3 gives the full variable domain: EAGVAQSPRYKIIEKRQSVAFWCNPISGHATLYWYQQILGQGPKLLIQFQNNGVVDDSQLPKDRFSAERLKGVDSTLKIQPAKLEDSAVYLCASSLERREPQHFGDGTRLSIL.

This clone occurred a few times. V usage is TRBV9 and J usage is TRBJ2-4; perhaps TRBD1 as D (6 bases). V was shortened by 4 bases and J by 1 base, with 12 bases between the two germline ends. Germline V gene data show CDR1 as SGDLS and CDR2 as YYNGEE. The CDR3 extends over 15 amino acids. CDR3 sequence (DNA): TGTGCCAGCAGCCCTCTCACAGGGGCCAAAAACATTCAGTACTTC. Translating gives CASSPLTGAKNIQYF. Complete variable domain (other parts from reference TRBV9 and TRBJ2-4): DSGVTQTPKHLITATGQRVTLRCSPRSGDLSVYWYQQSLDQGLQFLIQYYNGEERAKGNILERFSAQQFPDLHSELNLSSLELGDSALYFCASSPLTGAKNIQYFGAGTRLSVL.

This clone came up a few times. The chain is built from TRBV29-1 and TRBJ2-2; weak D call: TRBD1 (5 bases). From germline, CDR1 is SQVTM and CDR2 ANQGSEA. The V end was cut by 3 bases, the J end by 4 bases, with 9 bases between. The CDR3 loop spans 13 amino acids. Here the CDR3 DNA reads TGCAGCGTTGAGGGCAGGGTCACCGGGGAGCTGTTTTTT. This codes for CSVEGRVTGELFF.

The chain carries TRBV7-9 and TRBJ1-1; D uncertain. From germline, CDR1 is SEHNR and CDR2 FQNEAQ (reference sequence). V was cut by 5 bases and J by 4 bases, with 11 bases left in between. This CDR3 region has 13 residues. The CDR3 region has the DNA TGTGCCAGCAGCCTCCTAGATTCCACTGAAGCTTTCTTT. This codes for CASSLLDSTEAFF. Full variable domain (outside the CDR3, taken from reference TRBV7-9 and TRBJ1-1): DTGVSQNPRHKITKRGQNVTFRCDPISEHNRLYWYRQTLGQGPEFLTYFQNEAQLEKSRLLSDRFSAERPKGSFSTLEIQRTEQGDSAMYLCASSLLDSTEAFFGQGTRLTVV.

Worth noting for this clone: The junction does not match germline at one end; this may be a read error. The V and J genes are TRBV29-1 and TRBJ2-3; 10 bases fit TRBD1. Germline V gene lookup returns CDR1 SQVTM and CDR2 ANQGSEA. The CDR3 extends over 12 amino acids. The CDR3 region is CSVDRRQGAPGF. For the CDR3, the DNA is TGCAGCGTCGACCGCCGACAGGGGGCCCCCGGTTTT.

As to this clone: The identical CDR3 is also encoded by other nucleotide sequences in the sample. The V and J genes are TRBV19 and TRBJ2-1; maybe TRBD1 (6 bases). Germline V gene sequence: CDR1 LNHDA, CDR2 SQIVND (reference sequence). This CDR3 spans 15 amino acids. Trimming shortened V by 2 bases and J by 4 bases, and 12 bases separated the two germline ends. In nucleotides, the CDR3 is TGTGCCAGTAGTATATCCGGACAGCCTTACAATGAGCAGTTCTTC. This translates into CASSISGQPYNEQFF.

This clone showed up just a few times. The chain employs TRBV15 and TRBJ2-1; perhaps TRBD2 as D (5 bases). V lost 0 bases and J 8 bases, leaving 8 bases between the germline ends. This CDR3 contains 13 residues. From germline, CDR1 is LNHNV and CDR2 YYDKDF (reference sequence). CDR3 region: CATSRDGLDEQFF. CDR3 nucleotide sequence: TGTGCCACCAGCAGAGACGGACTCGATGAGCAGTTCTTC.

This clone appeared a few times. This CDR3 reads CASSSPRQAEAFF. CDR3 nucleotide sequence: TGTGCCAGCAGCTCCCCTCGGCAGGCTGAAGCTTTCTTT. The chain joins TRBV5-4 to TRBJ1-1, with unresolved D. Per germline, CDR1 SGHNT and CDR2 YYREEE (reference sequence). The CDR3 sequence is 13 residues long. V lost 3 bases and J lost 6, with 12 bases in between. The variable domain in full, completed from reference TRBV5-4 and TRBJ1-1, reads ETGVTQSPTHLIKTRGQQVTLRCSSQSGHNTVSWYQQALGQGPQFIFQYYREEENGRGNFPPRFSGLQFPNYSSELNVNALELDDSALYLCASSSPRQAEAFFGQGTRLTVV.

The V call is TRBV27, the J call TRBJ2-7; 9 nucleotides line up with TRBD2. The CDR3 length is 15 residues. Germline CDR1 reads MNHEY; CDR2 reads SMNVEV (reference sequence). With 1 base clipped from V and 3 bases from J, the junction kept 4 bases outside the gene matches. CDR3 sequence (DNA): TGTGCCAGCAGTTTATTGGCGGGAGGGGGCTACGAGCAGTACTTC. This translates into CASSLLAGGGYEQYF.

The V gene is TRBV21-1, the J gene TRBJ1-1; the DNA was not compared with TRBD1, the D call given in the table. TRBV21-1 has pseudogene status. The CDR3 is 17 residues long. The CDR3 DNA sequence: TGTGCCAGCGGGGTCCGGGCAGTGGTAGAAGGGGACACTGAAGCTTTCTTT. This codes for CASGVRAVVEGDTEAFF.

This clone was counted a few times. This chain links TRBV28 with TRBJ1-5; no reliable D call. This CDR3 is built from 12 residues. Per germline, CDR1 MDHEN and CDR2 SYDVKM. V dropped 9 bases and J dropped 3 bases, with 9 bases sitting between them. The CDR3 region is CASMTFNQPQHF. CDR3 in DNA: TGTGCCAGTATGACATTCAATCAGCCCCAGCATTTT.

The rearrangement links TRBV15 to TRBJ2-7; D perhaps matches TRBD2 (6 bases). The CDR3 contains 14 residues. The V gene's germline CDR1 is LNHNV and CDR2 YYDKDF (reference sequence). Trimming took off 3 bases at V and 3 bases at J, with 12 bases between the two ends. The DNA of the CDR3 is TGTGCCACCAGCAGCCATAGCGGACGCTACGAGCAGTACTTC. Amino acid sequence: CATSSHSGRYEQYF. Full variable domain (remainder filled in from reference TRBV15 and TRBJ2-7): DAMVIQNPRYQVTQFGKPVTLSCSQTLNHNVMYWYQQKSSQAPKLLFHYYDKDFNNEADTPDNFQSRRPNTSFCFLDIRSPGLGDTAMYLCATSSHSGRYEQYFGPGTRLTVT.

The genes are TRBV21-1 and TRBJ1-4; TRBD1 reflects the table's D call only, with no check against the DNA. TRBV21-1 is flagged as a pseudogene. The CDR3 has 15 residues. CDR3 amino acids: CASTARQVINEKLFF. DNA of the CDR3: TGTGCCAGCACTGCCCGACAGGTTATTAATGAAAAACTGTTTTTT.

This clone occurred a few times. V usage is TRBV10-3 and J usage is TRBJ1-2; possibly TRBD1 for D (6 bases). CDR3 length: 14 residues. Trimming took off 4 bases at V and 3 bases at J, with 12 bases between the two ends. Germline values: CDR1 ENHRY, CDR2 SYGVKD. The DNA for the CDR3 is TGTGCCATCAGTGGACGGCAGGGGCACTATGGCTACACCTTC. Protein sequence: CAISGRQGHYGYTF.

This clone occurred a few times. This rearrangement joins TRBV11-2 to TRBJ2-6, with 7 bases aligning to TRBD1. The CDR3 has 15 residues. In germline, CDR1 is SGHAT, CDR2 FQNNGV. V lost 3 bases, J lost 3 bases, and 2 bases stayed unmatched. CDR3 residues: CASSLTGSGANVLTF. The CDR3, as DNA: TGTGCCAGCAGCTTGACAGGGAGTGGGGCCAACGTCCTGACTTTC.

This clone was seen a few times. The V gene is TRBV28, the J gene TRBJ2-2, with D possibly matching TRBD2 (7 bases). Germline CDR1 reads MDHEN; CDR2 reads SYDVKM. V was trimmed by 8 bases and J by 5 bases, leaving 21 bases between them. CDR3 length equals 16 residues. CDR3: CASERPRGRGTGELFF. The DNA of the CDR3 is TGTGCCAGCGAACGTCCGCGGGGGCGTGGAACCGGGGAGCTGTTTTTT.

Of note for this clone: In the same sample, other DNA sequences code for this CDR3. This chain uses TRBV29-1 with TRBJ1-1; D uncertain. Germline V gives CDR1 SQVTM, CDR2 ANQGSEA. This CDR3 is built from 12 residues. Trimming removed 3 bases at V and 0 bases at J, with 5 bases between. CDR3 bases: TGCAGCGTTGAGGGATTGAACACTGAAGCTTTCTTT. Translating it yields CSVEGLNTEAFF.

This clone has only a few counts. The rearrangement joins TRBV7-6 to TRBJ2-1, with D possibly called TRBD1 or TRBD2 (5 bases each). The V gene's germline CDR1 is SGHVS and CDR2 FNYEAQ. With 2 bases removed from V and 0 bases from J, the gap between germline ends came to 8 bases. The CDR3 loop spans 15 amino acids. CDR3 sequence (DNA): TGTGCCAGCAGCTTACCAGGGAGCTCCTACAATGAGCAGTTCTTC. This gives the protein CASSLPGSSYNEQFF.

This sequence joins TRBV7-2 and TRBJ1-6; D uncertain. The CDR3 consists of 13 residues. Trimming stripped 1 base from V and 7 bases from J, with 5 bases between. The V gene's germline CDR1 is SGHTA and CDR2 FQGNSA. The CDR3, as DNA: TGTGCCAGCAGCTTAGACAGAAATTCACCCCTCCACTTT. Translated, it gives CASSLDRNSPLHF.

The chain recombines TRBV30 with TRBJ1-6; TRBD1 aligns across 9 bases. Germline V gives CDR1 GTSNPN, CDR2 SVGIG (reference sequence). Trimming took 2 bases from V and 11 from J; bases not matched to a gene: 10. The CDR3 runs 15 residues. CDR3 in amino acids: CAWSPRDRARTPLHF. CDR3 sequence (DNA): TGTGCCTGGAGTCCAAGGGACAGGGCTAGGACACCCCTCCACTTT.

This clone was seen only a few times. The gene calls are TRBV28 and TRBJ2-1; D might be TRBD1 or TRBD2, each matching 5 bases. From germline, CDR1 is MDHEN and CDR2 SYDVKM. The V end lost 6 bases, the J end lost 3 bases, and 18 bases lay between the germline ends. CDR3 length: 16 residues. The CDR3 nucleotides read TGTGCCAGCAGCATTGGGGGTGCGGGCCACTACAATGAGCAGTTCTTC. It is translated as CASSIGGAGHYNEQFF.

This clone was seen only a few times. The rearrangement links TRBV4-1 to TRBJ1-6; D not resolved. Looked up from germline, CDR1 is MGHRA and CDR2 is YSYEKL. This CDR3 has 14 residues. The ends were cut back, 0 bases at V and 8 bases at J, with 8 bases in the middle. In DNA form, the CDR3 reads TGCGCCAGCAGCCAAGAAAGCGGCGATTCACCCCTCCACTTT. It is translated as CASSQESGDSPLHF.